These T cell receptor beta chains were read from a single sample in a study of blood T cell repertoires in COVID-19. Using immunoSEQ multiplex PCR, the repertoire was profiled, and TCRdb retains in-frame clones only, with some absent. The sample holds some 430,000 clones, 90% seen once. Sequencing input: PBMCs or T cells enriched from blood (not recorded which). The receptors here all came from a young man who had recovered from COVID-19. CDR3s leave out the opening cysteine and the closing phenylalanine or tryptophan. Only part of the rows carry a size: once, few, many, or a class if the clone is expanded.

v_call	j_call	clone_size	cdr3_aa
TRBV11-3	TRBJ2-7	-	ASSLNGYEQY
TRBV19	TRBJ1-4	-	ASSPLGARLTTNEKLF
TRBV10-2	TRBJ1-1	-	ASSSTGSGNKAF
TRBV7-9	TRBJ1-1	-	AGGDLGNTEAF
TRBV5-1	TRBJ1-1	-	ASSRRQGDEAF
TRBV11-3	TRBJ1-1	-	ASSLEFRSTEAF
TRBV12-3/TRBV12-4	TRBJ1-1	-	ASRRENTEAF
TRBV19	TRBJ2-1	-	ASSVSGGNEQF
TRBV7-2	TRBJ2-2	-	ASSSIGGRAGELF
TRBV6-5	TRBJ1-4	-	ASGEKGVKLF
TRBV27	TRBJ1-5	once	ASSSPGEPQH
TRBV5-6	TRBJ1-1	-	ASSSELNRGETF
TRBV28	TRBJ2-1	-	ASLGGGRNEQF
TRBV5-4	TRBJ1-1	-	ASSQKGQGWLAF
TRBV19	TRBJ1-1	-	ASSPTGTGSGTEAF
TRBV9	TRBJ1-6	-	ASSLSWGTEYNSPLH
TRBV29-1	TRBJ1-1	-	SVMGHLNTEAF
TRBV2	TRBJ2-3	-	ASSGLAGGTDTQY
TRBV5-5	TRBJ1-5	-	ASSSGQGISQPQH
TRBV12-5	TRBJ2-2	once	ASGLARQGEGSGELF
TRBV27	TRBJ2-1	-	ASRRGGKAYNEQF
TRBV3-1/TRBV3-2	TRBJ2-5	-	ASSDMVRYQETQY
TRBV30	TRBJ2-1	-	AWCKGLSSYNEQF
TRBV4-1	TRBJ2-3	-	ASSQSGASTDTQY
TRBV20-1	TRBJ1-2	-	SAPDNYGYT
TRBV9	TRBJ2-1	-	ASSVATSGSNNEQF
TRBV4-2	TRBJ2-1	-	ASSQGRLASASSYNEQF
TRBV6-5	TRBJ1-5	-	ASSRTGDSNQPQH
TRBV9	TRBJ1-2	-	ASSVVRGRSYYGYT
TRBV5-4	TRBJ2-1	-	ASSFPGQTPSEQF
TRBV6-5	TRBJ1-5	-	ASSWTGEQPQH
TRBV29-1	TRBJ1-2	-	SVEGGSHYGYT
TRBV5-1	TRBJ2-5	-	ASSLGASGQETQY
TRBV5-1	TRBJ2-1	-	ASRDDSGITGVNEQF
TRBV25-1	TRBJ1-1	-	ASSEWEGGKNTEAF
TRBV30	TRBJ1-1	-	AWRRQGSNTEAF
TRBV5-1	TRBJ1-6	-	ASKGLPDNSPLH
TRBV4-1	TRBJ2-2	once	ASSQVGLSTGELF
TRBV4-1	TRBJ2-1	-	ASSQPLGGINNEQF
TRBV3-1/TRBV3-2	TRBJ2-4	-	ASSQMTSGGSIGIQY
TRBV27	TRBJ2-1	-	ASSLSAARRF
TRBV6-5	TRBJ1-4	-	ASSLSFATNEKLF
TRBV9	TRBJ1-1	-	ASSARTGGTEAF
TRBV9	TRBJ2-7	-	ASSVDPGTGTRYEQY
TRBV7-9	TRBJ2-6	-	ASSEGLRANVLT
TRBV21-1	TRBJ1-2	-	ASRGFSTGTPAYGYT
TRBV4-1	TRBJ2-1	-	ASSPTPGSLTYNEQF
TRBV27	TRBJ1-1	-	ASSSGQLMNTEAF
TRBV7-9	TRBJ1-2	once	ASSLGAGNGYT
TRBV10-1	TRBJ1-1	-	ASSEQGFTEAF
TRBV29-1	TRBJ1-1	once	SVEQGRNTEAF
TRBV4-1	TRBJ1-2	-	ASSQDRGSGYGYT
TRBV7-2	TRBJ2-7	-	ASSPLGTGIYEQY
TRBV5-6	TRBJ1-2	-	ASRGAGTGNYGYT
TRBV5-6	TRBJ1-2	once	ASSSNPDSYYGYT
TRBV4-1	TRBJ1-2	few	ASSSPGQGTHYGYT
TRBV6-1	TRBJ2-3	-	ASSDNPSTDTQY